Given below is one TCR beta chain in context. Trimming left V 8 bases short and J 12 bases short, with 17 bases between. The CDR3 totals 12 residues. The V gene's germline CDR1 is MDHEN and CDR2 SYDVKM. This sample is drawn from a study of blood T cell repertoires in COVID-19. Overall study context: The United States, Italy and Spain supplied acute and convalescent COVID-19 samples.

Here immunoSEQ multiplex PCR was the method, and the copy in TCRdb shows in-frame clones only, minus some. The sample records roughly 250,000 clones, around 85% being singletons. This study enrolled people aged about 18 to 95 from about two dozen US geographic areas. Self-reported history from a screening survey and questionnaire set each donor's cohort. Sequenced sample: PBMCs or T cells enriched from blood (not recorded which). This TCR came from a woman aged 25-40 years who had recovered from COVID-19. The V call is TRBV28, the J call TRBJ2-1; tentative D call: TRBD2 (6 bases). CDR3 nucleotides: TGTGCCAGCTTCACGACCGGGACTGGGCAGTTCTTC. Amino acids: CASFTTGTGQFF. Supplemented by reference TRBV28 and TRBJ2-1, the full variable domain reads DVKVTQSSRYLVKRTGEKVFLECVQDMDHENMFWYRQDPGLGLRLIYFSYDVKMKEKGDIPEGYSVSREKKERFSLILESASTNQTSMYLCASFTTGTGQFFGPGTRLTVL.